The 28 T cell receptor beta chains below come from one sample, sequenced in a study of T-cell memory formation after mild COVID-19. Via MiXCR, TCRdb re-called the 5' RACE reads, giving one row per CDR3 protein. The sample has 200,000 to 300,000 distinct CDR3 sequences, more than 8% seen once. Sample: PBMCs or a T cell subset sorted from them (not recorded which). Receptors originate from a man aged 18 to 35 who had mild COVID-19 (a few samples of this study predate the infection). Cell type and time point are not known.

This clonotype was detected many times. This sequence joins TRBV12-3 or TRBV12-4 and TRBJ1-1; D is unclear. The germline V and J ends were trimmed by 2 bases and 1 base, with 8 bases remaining between them. There are 14 residues in the CDR3. CDR3 in amino acids: CASSLQDSNTEAFF. The CDR3 DNA is TGTGCCAGCAGTTTACAGGATTCGAACACTGAAGCTTTCTTT.

The sample holds many counts of this clonotype. The rearrangement joins TRBV4-3 to TRBJ1-1, with 7 bases lining up with TRBD1. Germline trimming cut 0 bases from V and 10 bases from J; bases unmatched to any gene: 8. There are 14 residues in the CDR3. The germline gives CDR1 LGHNA, CDR2 YSLEER. The CDR3 is CASSQDQGGGGAFF. CDR3 DNA sequence: TGCGCCAGCAGCCAAGATCAGGGGGGCGGAGGAGCTTTCTTT.

The V gene is TRBV12-3 or TRBV12-4, the J gene TRBJ2-5; D might be TRBD2 (7 bases). Trimming removed 6 bases from V and 5 bases from J, with 16 bases in between. The CDR3 has 14 residues. This CDR3 reads CASSHSGGAETQYF. The CDR3 nucleotides read TGTGCCAGCAGCCACAGTGGGGGGGCCGAGACCCAGTACTTC.

This clonotype showed up just a few times. This chain joins TRBV29-1 and TRBJ2-3; 13 bases are shared with TRBD2. V was pared by 1 base and J by 5 bases, with 12 bases of the junction left unmatched. The CDR3 sequence is 18 residues long. The germline CDR1 and CDR2 sequences are SQVTM and ANQGSEA. The CDR3 region is CSVEVSLLLAGGIDTQYF. CDR3 bases: TGCAGCGTTGAAGTGAGCCTATTACTAGCGGGGGGGATAGATACGCAGTATTTT.

There are a few counts of this clonotype. V usage is TRBV5-4 and J usage is TRBJ2-3; TRBD1 matches at 7 bases. This CDR3 has 15 amino acids. The J segment lost 1 base and the V segment lost 3 bases, leaving 5 bases of the junction unmatched. CDR1 is SGHNT and CDR2 is YYREEE in the germline V gene (reference sequence). The CDR3 nucleotides are TGTGCCAGCAGCTCCAGACAGGGAGGCACAGATACGCAGTATTTT. Its protein is CASSSRQGGTDTQYF.

This clonotype has more than one count but fewer than ten. This sequence joins TRBV3-1 and TRBJ1-6; unclear D gene. The germline V gene encodes CDR1 LGHDT and CDR2 YNNKEL (reference sequence). The length of the CDR3 is 12 residues. The V end lost 0 bases, the J end lost 13 bases, and 7 bases lay between the germline ends. The CDR3 spells CASSQDSQPLHF. CDR3 coding DNA: TGTGCCAGCAGCCAAGATTCCCAGCCCCTCCACTTT.

V and J are TRBV6-5 and TRBJ2-7; the D gene is possibly TRBD1 (6 bases). The V and J ends lost 5 bases and 0 bases respectively, with 14 bases between them. This CDR3 is 15 amino acids long. The germline V gene has CDR1 MNHEY and CDR2 SVGAGI. The CDR3 region is CASSPTGIGSYEQYF. CDR3 sequence (DNA): TGTGCCAGCAGTCCCACAGGGATAGGCTCCTACGAGCAGTACTTC.

This sequence joins TRBV5-1 and TRBJ1-6; possible D gene TRBD1, 5 bases. With 2 bases removed from V and 7 bases from J, the gap between germline ends came to 19 bases. CDR3 length equals 17 residues. Looked up from germline, CDR1 is SGHRS and CDR2 is YFSETQ. This CDR3 is CASSLLGGFGRNSPLHF. As DNA, the CDR3 is TGCGCCAGCAGCTTATTGGGGGGATTTGGGAGGAATTCACCCCTCCACTTT.

This clonotype turned up a few times. The chain is built from TRBV4-1 and TRBJ1-2; D is undetermined. Trimming stripped 1 base from V and 14 bases from J, with 20 bases between. Germline-derived CDR1 and CDR2 are MGHRA and YSYEKL. The CDR3 extends over 14 amino acids. CDR3 coding DNA: TGCGCCAGCAGCCAAGTGGGCTCCTCTATGGCTCGTACCTTC. Translation: CASSQVGSSMARTF.

The chain couples TRBV5-1 to TRBJ1-4, with TRBD1 matching 8 bases. Germline assignment: CDR1 SGHRS and CDR2 YFSETQ. CDR3 length equals 14 residues. Germline trimming cut 4 bases from V and 4 bases from J; bases unmatched to any gene: 3. The chain's CDR3 is CASSHGQGNEKLFF. The DNA for the CDR3 is TGCGCCAGCAGCCACGGACAGGGTAATGAAAAACTGTTTTTT.

J is TRBJ2-2 and V is TRBV12-3 or TRBV12-4; D might be TRBD2 (7 bases). The CDR3 sequence is 15 residues long. The V end lost 6 bases, the J end lost 4 bases, and 15 bases lay between the germline ends. DNA of the CDR3: TGTGCCAGCAGCCCGGGGGGCTCAGGCACCGGGGAGCTGTTTTTT. As protein: CASSPGGSGTGELFF.

This clonotype has a handful of counts. The J gene is TRBJ1-2, the V gene TRBV5-1; maybe TRBD1 (6 bases). Germline values: CDR1 SGHRS, CDR2 YFSETQ. There are 14 residues in the CDR3. V was clipped by 0 bases and J by 3 bases, with 9 bases between them. CDR3 sequence (DNA): TGCGCCAGCAGCTTGGGGGACATCTACTATGGCTACACCTTC. Its protein product is CASSLGDIYYGYTF.

The CDR3 sequence is CATGGSIAKNIQYF. As DNA, the CDR3 is TGTGCCACCGGGGGGTCGATAGCCAAAAACATTCAGTACTTC. The chain recombines TRBV11-2 with TRBJ2-4; 7 positions agree with TRBD2. The CDR3 extends over 14 amino acids. Germline CDR1 SGHAT, CDR2 FQNNGV. The V and J ends lost 10 bases and 0 bases, in that order; junction bases with no gene match: 6.

The chain couples TRBV12-3 or TRBV12-4 to TRBJ2-3; a weak D match, TRBD2 (6 bases). Trimming cost V 7 bases and J 0 bases, with 11 bases left between them. The CDR3 runs to 14 residues. The CDR3 spells CASIPGRSTDTQYF. The CDR3 region has the DNA TGTGCCAGCATCCCAGGGAGGAGCACAGATACGCAGTATTTT.

The genes are TRBV7-9 and TRBJ2-5, with TRBD1 matching 7 bases. Looked up from germline, CDR1 is SEHNR and CDR2 is FQNEAQ (reference sequence). V was clipped by 3 bases and J by 7 bases; unmatched bases: 5. The CDR3 has 13 residues. CDR3 sequence (DNA): TGTGCCAGCAGCTTCGAGGGGGCGGGGACCCAGTACTTC. It translates to CASSFEGAGTQYF. Full variable domain (outside the CDR3, taken from reference TRBV7-9 and TRBJ2-5): DTGVSQNPRHKITKRGQNVTFRCDPISEHNRLYWYRQTLGQGPEFLTYFQNEAQLEKSRLLSDRFSAERPKGSFSTLEIQRTEQGDSAMYLCASSFEGAGTQYFGPGTRLLVL.

The chain joins TRBV10-3 to TRBJ2-1; TRBD1 matches 11 bases. CDR1 is ENHRY, CDR2 SYGVKD, per germline. This CDR3 has 12 residues. The J segment lost 15 bases and the V segment lost 4 bases, leaving 5 bases of the junction unmatched. The CDR3 region is CAISAGQGGRFF. CDR3 DNA: TGTGCCATCAGTGCGGGACAGGGGGGTCGGTTCTTC.

V gene TRBV9 combines with J gene TRBJ2-1; D is unresolved. The V end was cut by 4 bases, the J end by 7 bases, with 9 bases between. CDR3 length equals 12 residues. Germline CDR1 reads SGDLS; CDR2 reads YYNGEE. This chain's CDR3 is CASSKTWNEQFF. The CDR3 DNA reads TGTGCCAGCAGCAAAACTTGGAATGAGCAGTTCTTC.

The V gene is TRBV6-5, the J gene TRBJ1-2; D is unclear. Trimming shortened V by 0 bases and J by 3 bases, and 14 bases separated the two germline ends. Germline lookup yields CDR1 MNHEY and CDR2 SVGAGI. CDR3 length: 16 amino acids. The CDR3 protein is CASSYSMSYRDYGYTF. The CDR3 nucleotides are TGTGCCAGCAGTTACTCGATGTCTTACCGAGACTATGGCTACACCTTC.

The V gene is TRBV6-5, the J gene TRBJ1-6, with unresolved D. The CDR3 is 14 amino acids. Trimming removed 2 bases at V and 7 bases at J, with 9 bases between. Germline-derived CDR1 and CDR2 are MNHEY and SVGAGI. The CDR3 reads CASSYREKNSPLHF. In DNA, the CDR3 is TGTGCCAGCAGTTACAGGGAGAAGAATTCACCCCTCCACTTT.

This clonotype was found a few times. This chain connects TRBV20-1 to TRBJ1-5; tentative D call: TRBD1 (6 bases). This CDR3 comprises 15 residues. Germline V lookup: CDR1 DFQATT, CDR2 SNEGSKA (reference sequence). The ends were cut back, 4 bases at V and 4 bases at J, with 17 bases in the middle. The CDR3 loop reads CSATHQGGRNQPQHF. CDR3 DNA: TGCAGTGCTACCCATCAAGGGGGGCGGAATCAGCCCCAGCATTTT.

The chain employs TRBV5-5 and TRBJ1-4; possible D gene TRBD1, 5 bases. V dropped 5 bases and J dropped 1 base, with 15 bases sitting between them. The CDR3 is made up of 16 amino acids. Germline assignment: CDR1 SGHKS and CDR2 YYEKEE (reference sequence). Here the CDR3 reads CASSLILRETNEKLFF. CDR3 nucleotides: TGTGCCAGCAGTTTGATCCTCAGGGAAACTAATGAAAAACTGTTTTTT.

The chain is built from TRBV27 and TRBJ2-3; 7 bases map to TRBD1. V dropped 4 bases and J dropped 0; count of bases not matched to a gene: 7. The germline gives CDR1 MNHEY, CDR2 SMNVEV (reference sequence). The CDR3 has 16 amino acids. Here the CDR3 DNA reads TGTGCCAGCAGTTCCTGGGACAGCGTTAGCACAGATACGCAGTATTTT. This codes for CASSSWDSVSTDTQYF.

This clonotype was recorded many times. The junction departs from the called germline gene at one end, perhaps through a read error. The rearrangement links TRBV5-1 to TRBJ2-3; TRBD1 aligns across 8 bases. From germline, CDR1 is SGHRS and CDR2 YFSETQ. This CDR3 spans 14 amino acids. CDR3 sequence (DNA): TGTGCCAGCAGTTTGGGACAGGCCACAGATACGCAGTATTTT. Translation: CASSLGQATDTQYF. Full variable domain (missing parts from reference TRBV5-1 and TRBJ2-3): KAGVTQTPRYLIKTRGQQVTLSCSPISGHRSVSWYQQTPGQGLQFLFEYFSETQRNKGNFPGRFSGRQFSNSRSEMNVSTLELGDSALYLCASSLGQATDTQYFGPGTRLTVL.

This clonotype was picked up a small number of times. The V and J genes are TRBV6-2 or TRBV6-3 and TRBJ2-3; TRBD2 might be the D (6 bases). From germline, CDR1 is MNHEY and CDR2 SVGEGT. Trimming left V 2 bases short and J 2 bases short, with 17 bases between. CDR3 length: 17 amino acids. The DNA for the CDR3 is TGTGCCAGCAGTTACCCGAGCCGCGGGGCTCACACAGATACGCAGTATTTT. This sequence encodes CASSYPSRGAHTDTQYF.

This clonotype was recorded at least ten times. Its ends do not fully match the called genes, so a read error is possible. The V and J genes are TRBV12-3 or TRBV12-4 and TRBJ2-3; unclear D gene. The CDR3 has 11 residues. CDR3 sequence reads: CASSLGPGPHF. The DNA for the CDR3 is TGTGCCAGCAGTTTAGGGCCCGGGCCCCATTTT.

The V and J genes are TRBV7-2 and TRBJ1-1; no clear D. Germline V gene lookup returns CDR1 SGHTA and CDR2 FQGNSA. This CDR3 has 13 residues. V was cut by 4 bases and J by 7 bases, with 13 bases left in between. CDR3 residues: CASSSHGPFEAFF. CDR3 in DNA: TGTGCCAGCAGCTCACATGGGCCGTTTGAAGCTTTCTTT. Looking up the rest from reference TRBV7-2 and TRBJ1-1 gives the full variable domain: GAGVSQSPSNKVTEKGKDVELRCDPISGHTALYWYRQSLGQGLEFLIYFQGNSAPDKSGLPSDRFSAERTGGSVSTLTIQRTQQEDSAVYLCASSSHGPFEAFFGQGTRLTVV.

This clonotype appeared a few times. Here the CDR3 reads CASSPDLSYEQYF. CDR3 coding DNA: TGTGCCAGCAGCCCCGACCTGTCCTACGAGCAGTACTTC. This chain joins TRBV7-9 and TRBJ2-7; unclear D gene. The CDR3 covers 13 residues. With 5 bases removed from V and 1 base from J, the gap between germline ends came to 9 bases. Germline CDR1 and CDR2: SEHNR and FQNEAQ (reference sequence).

This clonotype appeared a few times. The chain carries TRBV5-5 and TRBJ1-2; maybe TRBD1 (5 bases). Germline V gene sequence: CDR1 SGHKS, CDR2 YYEKEE (reference sequence). V dropped 4 bases and J dropped 0 bases, with 13 bases sitting between them. The CDR3 covers 15 residues. The CDR3 region is CASSVNRNPNYGYTF. The CDR3 coding sequence is TGTGCCAGCAGCGTTAACAGGAACCCTAACTATGGCTACACCTTC.